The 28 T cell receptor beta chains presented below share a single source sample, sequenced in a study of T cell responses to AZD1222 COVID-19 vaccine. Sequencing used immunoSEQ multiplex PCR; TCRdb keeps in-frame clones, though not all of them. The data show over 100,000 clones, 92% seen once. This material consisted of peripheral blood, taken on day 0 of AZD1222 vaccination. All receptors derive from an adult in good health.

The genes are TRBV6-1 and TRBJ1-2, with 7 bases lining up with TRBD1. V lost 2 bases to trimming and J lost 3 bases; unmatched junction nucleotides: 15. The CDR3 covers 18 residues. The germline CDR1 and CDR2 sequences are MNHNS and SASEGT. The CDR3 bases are TGTGCCAGCAGTGAAATCTTCGGGGACAGCTCAATTTACTATGGCTACACCTTC. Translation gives CASSEIFGDSSIYYGYTF.

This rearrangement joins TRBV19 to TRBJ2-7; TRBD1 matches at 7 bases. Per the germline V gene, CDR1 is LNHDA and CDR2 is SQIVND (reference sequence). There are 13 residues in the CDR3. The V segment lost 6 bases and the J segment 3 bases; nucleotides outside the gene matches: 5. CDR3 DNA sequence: TGTGCCAGTAGCAGACAGGGAAACTACGAGCAGTACTTC. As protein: CASSRQGNYEQYF.

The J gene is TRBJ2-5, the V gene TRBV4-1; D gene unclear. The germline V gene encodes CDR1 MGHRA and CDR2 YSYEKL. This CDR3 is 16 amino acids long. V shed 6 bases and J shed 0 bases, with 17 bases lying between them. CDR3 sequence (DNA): TGCGCCAGCAGGCCAACCGATAGTGGGTACCAAGAGACCCAGTACTTC. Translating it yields CASRPTDSGYQETQYF.

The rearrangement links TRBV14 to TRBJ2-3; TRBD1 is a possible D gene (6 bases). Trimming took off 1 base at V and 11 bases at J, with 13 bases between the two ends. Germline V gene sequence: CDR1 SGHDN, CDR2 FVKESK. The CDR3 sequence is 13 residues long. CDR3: CASSQAEGRGQYF. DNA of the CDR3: TGTGCCAGCAGCCAAGCAGAGGGCAGGGGGCAGTATTTT.

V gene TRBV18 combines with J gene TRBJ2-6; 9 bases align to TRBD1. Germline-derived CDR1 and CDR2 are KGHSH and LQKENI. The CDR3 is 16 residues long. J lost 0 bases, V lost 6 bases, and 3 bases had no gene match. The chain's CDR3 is CASSGQGSSGANVLTF. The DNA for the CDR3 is TGTGCCAGCTCCGGACAGGGGAGCTCTGGGGCCAACGTCCTGACTTTC.

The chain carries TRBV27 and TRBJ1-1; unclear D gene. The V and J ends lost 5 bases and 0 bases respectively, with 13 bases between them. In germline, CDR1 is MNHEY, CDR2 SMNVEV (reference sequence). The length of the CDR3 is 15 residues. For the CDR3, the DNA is TGTGCCAGCAGTCCCCCCCCGGTGATGAACACTGAAGCTTTCTTT. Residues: CASSPPPVMNTEAFF.

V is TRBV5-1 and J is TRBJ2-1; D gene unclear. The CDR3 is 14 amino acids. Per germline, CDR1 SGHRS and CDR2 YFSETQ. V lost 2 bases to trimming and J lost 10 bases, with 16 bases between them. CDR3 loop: CASSLRLPPEEQFF. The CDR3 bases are TGCGCCAGCAGCTTAAGACTGCCCCCGGAAGAGCAGTTCTTC.

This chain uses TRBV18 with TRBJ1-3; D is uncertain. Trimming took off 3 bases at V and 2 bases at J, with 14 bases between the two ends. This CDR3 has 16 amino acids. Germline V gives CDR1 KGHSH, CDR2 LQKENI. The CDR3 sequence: CASSPSGPLTGNTIYF. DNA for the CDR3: TGTGCCAGCTCACCGAGCGGGCCGTTGACTGGAAACACCATATATTTT.

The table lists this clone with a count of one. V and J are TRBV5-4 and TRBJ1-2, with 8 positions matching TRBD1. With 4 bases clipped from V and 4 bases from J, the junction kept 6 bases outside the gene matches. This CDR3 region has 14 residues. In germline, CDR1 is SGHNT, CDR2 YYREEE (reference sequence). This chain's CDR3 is CASSAWTGSYGYTF. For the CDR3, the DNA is TGTGCCAGCAGCGCGTGGACAGGGAGCTATGGCTACACCTTC.

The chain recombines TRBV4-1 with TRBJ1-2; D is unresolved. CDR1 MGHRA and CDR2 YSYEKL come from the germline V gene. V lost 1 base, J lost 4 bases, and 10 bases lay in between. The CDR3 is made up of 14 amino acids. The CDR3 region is CASSQVDGVYGYTF. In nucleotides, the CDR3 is TGCGCCAGCAGCCAAGTCGACGGAGTCTATGGCTACACCTTC.

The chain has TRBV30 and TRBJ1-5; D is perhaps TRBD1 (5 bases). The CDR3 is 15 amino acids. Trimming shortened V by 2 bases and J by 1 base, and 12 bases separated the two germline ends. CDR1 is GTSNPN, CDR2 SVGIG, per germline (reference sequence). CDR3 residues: CAWSSWDGSNQPQHF. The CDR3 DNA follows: TGTGCCTGGAGTAGCTGGGACGGGAGCAATCAGCCCCAGCATTTT.

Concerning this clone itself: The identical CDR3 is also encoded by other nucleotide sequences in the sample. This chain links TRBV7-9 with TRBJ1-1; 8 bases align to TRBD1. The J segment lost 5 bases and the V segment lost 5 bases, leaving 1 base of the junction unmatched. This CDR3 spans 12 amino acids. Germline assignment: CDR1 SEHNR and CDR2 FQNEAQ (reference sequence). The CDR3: CASSDRGTEAFF. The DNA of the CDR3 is TGTGCCAGCAGCGACAGGGGAACTGAAGCTTTCTTT.

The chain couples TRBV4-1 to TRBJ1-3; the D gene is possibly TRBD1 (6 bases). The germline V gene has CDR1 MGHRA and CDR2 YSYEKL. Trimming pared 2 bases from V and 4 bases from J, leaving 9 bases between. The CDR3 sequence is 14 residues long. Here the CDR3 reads CASSQTGSGNTIYF. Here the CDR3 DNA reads TGCGCCAGCAGCCAAACAGGGTCGGGAAACACCATATATTTT.

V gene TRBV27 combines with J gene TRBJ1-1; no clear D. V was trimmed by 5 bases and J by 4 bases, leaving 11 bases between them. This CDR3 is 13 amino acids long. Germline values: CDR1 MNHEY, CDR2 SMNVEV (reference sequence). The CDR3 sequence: CASSIGPSTEAFF. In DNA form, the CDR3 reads TGTGCCAGCAGTATCGGGCCTTCCACTGAAGCTTTCTTT.

As DNA, the CDR3 is TGCGCCAGCAGCTTGCGTCCAGCGGGAGAATCAGATACGCAGTATTTT. This codes for CASSLRPAGESDTQYF. The V and J genes are TRBV5-1 and TRBJ2-3; 8 bases agree with TRBD2. The CDR3 is made up of 16 amino acids. CDR1 SGHRS and CDR2 YFSETQ come from the germline V gene. Losses at the gene ends were 1 base for V and 4 bases for J; bases not matched to a gene: 8.

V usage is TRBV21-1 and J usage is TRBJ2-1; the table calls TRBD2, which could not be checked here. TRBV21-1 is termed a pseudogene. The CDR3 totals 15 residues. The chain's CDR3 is CASSNLSGPYNEQFF. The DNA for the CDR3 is TGTGCCAGCAGCAACCTTAGCGGTCCCTACAATGAGCAGTTCTTC.

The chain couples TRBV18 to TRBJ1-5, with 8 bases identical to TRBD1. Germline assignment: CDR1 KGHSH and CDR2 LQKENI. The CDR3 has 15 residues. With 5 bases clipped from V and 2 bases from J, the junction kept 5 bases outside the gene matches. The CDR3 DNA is TGTGCCAGCTCAGCGGACAGGGCAGGCAATCAGCCCCAGCATTTT. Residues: CASSADRAGNQPQHF. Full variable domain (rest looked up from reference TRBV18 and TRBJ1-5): NAGVMQNPRHLVRRRGQEARLRCSPMKGHSHVYWYRQLPEEGLKFMVYLQKENIIDESGMPKERFSAEFPKEGPSILRIQQVVRGDSAAYFCASSADRAGNQPQHFGDGTRLSIL.

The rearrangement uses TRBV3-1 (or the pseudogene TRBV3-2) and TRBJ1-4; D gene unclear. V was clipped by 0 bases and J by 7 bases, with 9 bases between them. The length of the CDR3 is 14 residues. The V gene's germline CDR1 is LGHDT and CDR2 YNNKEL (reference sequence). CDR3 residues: CASSQEGRSEKLFF. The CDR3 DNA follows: TGTGCCAGCAGCCAAGAAGGCCGGTCTGAAAAACTGTTTTTT.

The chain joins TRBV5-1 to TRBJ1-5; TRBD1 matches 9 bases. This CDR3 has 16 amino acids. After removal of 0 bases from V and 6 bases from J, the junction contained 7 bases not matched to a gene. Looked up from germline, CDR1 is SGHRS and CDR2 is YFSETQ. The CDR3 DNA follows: TGCGCCAGCAGCTTGGCGCGGGACAGGGAAGTTCAGCCCCAGCATTTT. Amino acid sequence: CASSLARDREVQPQHF.

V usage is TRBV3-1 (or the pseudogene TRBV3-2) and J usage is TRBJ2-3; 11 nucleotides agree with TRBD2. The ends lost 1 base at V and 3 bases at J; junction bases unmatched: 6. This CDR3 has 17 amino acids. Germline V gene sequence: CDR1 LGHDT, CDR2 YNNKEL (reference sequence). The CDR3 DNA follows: TGTGCCAGCAGCCAAGGTAGCGGGGGGGTCGGTACAGATACGCAGTATTTT. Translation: CASSQGSGGVGTDTQYF.

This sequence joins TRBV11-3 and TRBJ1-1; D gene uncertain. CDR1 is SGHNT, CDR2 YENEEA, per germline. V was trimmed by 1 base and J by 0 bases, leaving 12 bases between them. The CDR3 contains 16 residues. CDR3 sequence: CASSLVPGLVNTEAFF. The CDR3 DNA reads TGTGCCAGCAGCTTAGTGCCCGGGCTTGTGAACACTGAAGCTTTCTTT.

The CDR3 sequence: CASSLDGSNEKLFF. Here the CDR3 DNA reads TGCGCCAGCAGCCTTGACGGATCTAATGAAAAACTGTTTTTT. This rearrangement joins TRBV5-1 to TRBJ1-4; D unresolved. The germline V gene has CDR1 SGHRS and CDR2 YFSETQ. Trimming shortened V by 4 bases and J by 3 bases, and 10 bases separated the two germline ends. The CDR3 loop spans 14 amino acids.

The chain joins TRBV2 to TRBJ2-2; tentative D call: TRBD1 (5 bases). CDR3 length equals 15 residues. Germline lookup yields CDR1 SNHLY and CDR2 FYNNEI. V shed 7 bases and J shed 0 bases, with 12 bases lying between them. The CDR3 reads CASNRQPANTGELFF. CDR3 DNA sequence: TGTGCCAGCAACCGACAGCCCGCGAACACCGGGGAGCTGTTTTTT.

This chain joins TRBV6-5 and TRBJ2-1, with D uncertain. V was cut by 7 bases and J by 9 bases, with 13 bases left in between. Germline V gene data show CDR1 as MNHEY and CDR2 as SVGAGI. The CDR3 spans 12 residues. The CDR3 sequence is CASKRAFSEQFF. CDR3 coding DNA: TGTGCCAGCAAAAGGGCTTTCAGTGAGCAGTTCTTC.

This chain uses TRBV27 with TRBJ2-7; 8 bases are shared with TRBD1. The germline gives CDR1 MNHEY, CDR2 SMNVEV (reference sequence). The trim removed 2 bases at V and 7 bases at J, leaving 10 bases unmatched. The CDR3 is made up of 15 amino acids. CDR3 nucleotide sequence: TGTGCCAGCAGTTTAATGGGCCAGGGGGCGGGGGAGCAGTACTTC. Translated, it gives CASSLMGQGAGEQYF.

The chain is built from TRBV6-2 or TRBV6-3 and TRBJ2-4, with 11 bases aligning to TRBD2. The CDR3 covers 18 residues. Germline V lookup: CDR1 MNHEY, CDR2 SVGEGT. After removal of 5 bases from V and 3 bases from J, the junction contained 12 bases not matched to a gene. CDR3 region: CASSPTSGEQFGKNIQYF. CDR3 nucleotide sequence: TGTGCCAGCAGTCCGACTAGCGGGGAACAATTTGGCAAAAACATTCAGTACTTC.

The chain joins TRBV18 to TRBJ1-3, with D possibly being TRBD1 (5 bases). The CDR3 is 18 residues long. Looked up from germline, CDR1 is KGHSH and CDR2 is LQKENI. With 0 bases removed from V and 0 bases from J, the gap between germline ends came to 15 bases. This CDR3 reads CASSPPGTGSFSGNTIYF. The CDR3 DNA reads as TGTGCCAGCTCACCACCGGGCACAGGTTCTTTCTCTGGAAACACCATATATTTT. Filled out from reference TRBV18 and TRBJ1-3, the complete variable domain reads NAGVMQNPRHLVRRRGQEARLRCSPMKGHSHVYWYRQLPEEGLKFMVYLQKENIIDESGMPKERFSAEFPKEGPSILRIQQVVRGDSAAYFCASSPPGTGSFSGNTIYFGEGSWLTVV.

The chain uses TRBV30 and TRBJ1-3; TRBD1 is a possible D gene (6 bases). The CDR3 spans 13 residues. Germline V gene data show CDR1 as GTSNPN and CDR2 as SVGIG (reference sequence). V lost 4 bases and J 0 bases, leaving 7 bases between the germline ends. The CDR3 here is CAWTGDSGNTIYF. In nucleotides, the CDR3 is TGTGCCTGGACAGGGGACTCTGGAAACACCATATATTTT. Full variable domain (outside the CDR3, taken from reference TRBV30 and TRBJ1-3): SQTIHQWPATLVQPVGSPLSLECTVEGTSNPNLYWYRQAAGRGLQLLFYSVGIGQISSEVPQNLSASRPQDRQFILSSKKLLLSDSGFYLCAWTGDSGNTIYFGEGSWLTVV.